These 16 T cell receptor beta chains were sequenced from one sample in a study of CD8 T cells in Susac syndrome. The RNA input was about 0.5 to 1 ug, and it was reverse transcribed with random hexamers. From the immunoSEQ multiplex PCR reads, TCRdb called clonotypes with MiXCR, one entry per CDR3 protein. The sample carries about 430,000 distinct CDR3 sequences, approximately 85% recorded once. Material for sequencing was CD8+ T cells from PBMCs. These receptors all come from a human donor with multiple sclerosis.

The rearrangement uses TRBV7-6 and TRBJ2-7; D possibly uses TRBD1 or TRBD2 (5 bases each). The CDR3 has 14 amino acids. Germline values: CDR1 SGHVS, CDR2 FNYEAQ. The V end lost 5 bases, the J end lost 2 bases, and 13 bases lay between the germline ends. CDR3 sequence: CASSVGPTTYEQYF. For the CDR3, the DNA is TGTGCCAGCAGCGTGGGACCGACTACCTACGAGCAGTACTTC.

The rearrangement joins TRBV5-6 to TRBJ2-7, with TRBD2 identical over 10 bases. CDR1 and CDR2 from the germline V gene are SGHDT and YYEEEE. The length of the CDR3 is 14 residues. V was clipped by 2 bases and J by 7 bases; unmatched bases: 6. In DNA form, the CDR3 reads TGTGCCAGCAGCTTTCTAGCGGGGGTCGAGGAGCAGTACTTC. Its protein product is CASSFLAGVEEQYF.

J is TRBJ1-1 and V is TRBV29-1, with D uncertain. The germline V and J ends were trimmed by 2 bases and 0 bases, with 4 bases remaining between them. The CDR3 contains 12 residues. The V gene's germline CDR1 is SQVTM and CDR2 ANQGSEA. The CDR3 sequence is CSVEQLNTEAFF. CDR3 coding DNA: TGCAGCGTTGAACAGCTGAACACTGAAGCTTTCTTT.

This rearrangement joins TRBV2 to TRBJ1-4; 7 bases fit TRBD1. The V segment lost 0 bases and the J segment 10 bases; nucleotides outside the gene matches: 8. The CDR3 covers 15 residues. CDR1 is SNHLY, CDR2 FYNNEI, per germline. The CDR3 protein is CASSEAQGGLGKLFF. For the CDR3, the DNA is TGTGCCAGCAGTGAAGCGCAGGGGGGCCTTGGAAAACTGTTTTTT.

The chain recombines TRBV7-8 with TRBJ2-3; D is perhaps TRBD1 (6 bases). The CDR3 runs to 15 residues. V was clipped by 5 bases and J by 3 bases, with 15 bases between them. Germline V gene data show CDR1 as SGHVS and CDR2 as FQNEAQ. The chain's CDR3 is CASSIGTRGTDTQYF. For the CDR3, the DNA is TGTGCCAGCAGCATAGGGACAAGGGGTACAGATACGCAGTATTTT.

This clonotype was observed a few times. The chain couples TRBV28 to TRBJ2-1; possible D gene TRBD2, 5 bases. Germline assignment: CDR1 MDHEN and CDR2 SYDVKM. The CDR3 is made up of 12 amino acids. Deletions cut 2 bases from V and 10 bases from J, with 9 bases between. The CDR3 sequence: CASSLGSGEQFF. CDR3 coding DNA: TGTGCCAGCAGTTTAGGCAGCGGCGAGCAGTTCTTC.

The chain couples TRBV12-3 or TRBV12-4 to TRBJ2-1; possibly TRBD1 for D (6 bases). Deletions cut 2 bases from V and 8 bases from J, with 16 bases between. The CDR3 runs to 15 residues. The CDR3 DNA reads as TGTGCCAGCAGTTTATGGGACAAGGCTGGGGATGAGCAGTTCTTC. This codes for CASSLWDKAGDEQFF.

V and J are TRBV13 and TRBJ2-7; 10 bases are a match to TRBD1. V dropped 4 bases and J dropped 5; count of bases not matched to a gene: 8. There are 15 residues in the CDR3. The germline gives CDR1 PRHDT, CDR2 FYEKMQ (reference sequence). This chain's CDR3 is CASSWLTGGHDEQYF. CDR3 DNA: TGTGCCAGCAGCTGGCTGACAGGGGGCCACGACGAGCAGTACTTC.

This rearrangement joins TRBV2 to TRBJ1-1; D not resolved. This CDR3 is built from 12 residues. Germline V lookup: CDR1 SNHLY, CDR2 FYNNEI. Trimming took 11 bases from V and 4 from J, leaving 14 bases between them. CDR3 sequence: CAWVTGGTEAFF. The CDR3 coding sequence is TGTGCCTGGGTTACGGGAGGCACTGAAGCTTTCTTT.

The rearrangement links TRBV12-3 or TRBV12-4 to TRBJ1-1; tentatively, D is TRBD1 (6 bases). Trimming cost V 4 bases and J 4 bases, with 19 bases left between them. This CDR3 has 16 amino acids. In nucleotides, the CDR3 is TGTGCCAGCAGTTCACCCTTTAGGCAGGGGAGCACTGAAGCTTTCTTT. This translates into CASSSPFRQGSTEAFF.

The gene calls are TRBV18 and TRBJ1-1, with 7 positions matching TRBD1. CDR1 KGHSH and CDR2 LQKENI come from the germline V gene. CDR3 length equals 15 residues. Losses at the gene ends were 2 bases for V and 5 bases for J; bases not matched to a gene: 8. The CDR3 nucleotides are TGTGCCAGCTCACCAGGACAGGCTGGGGGGACTGAAGCTTTCTTT. Its translation: CASSPGQAGGTEAFF.

This chain links TRBV30 with TRBJ1-1; D uncertain. The CDR3 runs 11 residues. CDR1 is GTSNPN and CDR2 is SVGIG in the germline V gene (reference sequence). V was clipped by 2 bases and J by 3 bases, with 4 bases between them. DNA of the CDR3: TGTGCCTGGAGTCAGGACACTGAAGCTTTCTTT. This codes for CAWSQDTEAFF.

The V and J genes are TRBV6-1 and TRBJ1-2, with TRBD1 matching over 7 bases. This CDR3 is 13 amino acids long. Trimming at V came to 3 bases and at J to 3 bases, leaving 1 base not matched to a gene. The germline CDR1 and CDR2 sequences are MNHNS and SASEGT. The CDR3 region is CASSEGQYYGYTF. Here the CDR3 DNA reads TGTGCCAGCAGTGAGGGACAGTACTATGGCTACACCTTC.

This chain joins TRBV19 and TRBJ2-2, with TRBD1 as a possible D gene (5 bases). This CDR3 has 14 amino acids. Looked up from germline, CDR1 is LNHDA and CDR2 is SQIVND (reference sequence). V dropped 3 bases and J dropped 7 bases, with 12 bases sitting between them. CDR3 DNA: TGTGCCAGTAGTATCGGGCAGGGCGGCGGGGAGCTGTTTTTT. It specifies CASSIGQGGGELFF.

CDR3 DNA: TGTGCCAGCAGTGAATATTGGGCCCACGCCGAAGCTTTCTTT. Its protein product is CASSEYWAHAEAFF. The rearrangement uses TRBV25-1 and TRBJ1-1, with D unclear. This CDR3 has 14 residues. Trimming left V 0 bases short and J 8 bases short, with 13 bases between. Germline V CDR1 and CDR2: MGHDK, SYGVNS.

This clonotype has more than one count but fewer than ten. This rearrangement joins TRBV6-5 to TRBJ1-2; 8 bases align to TRBD1. From germline, CDR1 is MNHEY and CDR2 SVGAGI. The CDR3 loop spans 15 amino acids. Trimming removed 2 bases from V and 4 bases from J; junction bases left unmatched: 6. DNA of the CDR3: TGTGCCAGCAGTTACGGACAGGGTAAAACCTATGGCTACACCTTC. This sequence encodes CASSYGQGKTYGYTF.